Listed below are T cell receptor beta chains from one sample, sequenced in a study of T cell responses to AZD1222 COVID-19 vaccine. Assay: immunoSEQ multiplex PCR; the TCRdb copy retains only in-frame clones and omits some. Among more than 75,000 clones listed, about nine tenths were seen once. The sample consisted of peripheral blood, taken 28 days after the second AZD1222 dose. The source is an adult who received the AZD1222 COVID-19 vaccine. Each CDR3 is given with its conserved first and last residue. A D gene is named only where the DNA matches it firmly.

cdr3_aa v_call d_call cdr3_length
CASSDERGINNSPLHF TRBV6-1 . 16
CASSPQGAAYNEQFF TRBV7-2 TRBD1 15
CASRKISYEQYF TRBV25-1 . 12
CASSLTGQPSPLHF TRBV5-1 TRBD1 14
CASSYGRNQPQHF TRBV6-2/TRBV6-3 . 13
CASSPGGQETQYF TRBV18 . 13
CASSLGAQGFNSPLHF TRBV5-4 . 16
CASSLPGNTEAFF TRBV5-1 . 13
CASKKTGGGTGELFF TRBV2 TRBD1 15
CASSPGTVGREPLHF TRBV7-2 TRBD1 15
CASSQGPYGYTF TRBV3-1/TRBV3-2 . 12
CASSLGRGKLEETQYF TRBV5-5 TRBD2 16
CAWSVGTGLYQPQHF TRBV30 . 15
CASSQLGPGQQETQYF TRBV4-3 TRBD1 16
CATQGQGAGGYTF TRBV4-1 TRBD1 13
CSGDSYNEQFF TRBV20-1 TRBD1 11
CASSENRGFGQPQHF TRBV2 . 15
CASSMTDSSQYF TRBV19 . 12
CASSLTADPGAPLHF TRBV5-4 . 15
CASSLIGLDTQYF TRBV5-1 . 13
CASSVGQGYGYTF TRBV2 TRBD1 13
CASSLRAAGEGDTQYF TRBV3-1/TRBV3-2 TRBD2 16
CASRGTVNYGYTF TRBV19 TRBD1 13
CASRPSHRGLGDTQYF TRBV25-1 . 16
CASSENRVGVEAFF TRBV7-2 . 14
CASRSQGAGTEAFF TRBV27 TRBD1 14
CASSITGAQPQHF TRBV7-2 TRBD1 13
CASSGTGYSHGYTF TRBV19 TRBD1 14
CASSLNTPSYNSPLHF TRBV5-1 . 16
CASSSTDRGFFSPLHF TRBV19 TRBD1 16
CASSLMTINEKLFF TRBV7-2 . 14
CASSLFGGGFGQYF TRBV28 . 14
CASSPGQSSYNEQFF TRBV5-6 . 15
CASSFTQGTRQYF TRBV27 TRBD1 13
CATVQAGQETQYF TRBV15 . 13
CASSPRQGDDQPQHF TRBV7-2 TRBD1 15
CASSYAGARGNQPQHF TRBV6-5 . 16
CASSLGTGRTTNEKLFF TRBV19 TRBD1 17
CASSYRQPGSSPLHF TRBV6-5 . 15
CASSYRETGGYTF TRBV6-5 . 13
CASSLASARAGEKLFF TRBV7-9 . 16
CASSPDRGGAVFF TRBV5-6 TRBD1 13
CASSEALEAFF TRBV6-1 . 11
CASITQGADTEAFF TRBV6-5 TRBD1 14
CATSRDRSSSYEQYF TRBV15 . 15
CASSARDGGGTLGEQFF TRBV6-1 TRBD2 17